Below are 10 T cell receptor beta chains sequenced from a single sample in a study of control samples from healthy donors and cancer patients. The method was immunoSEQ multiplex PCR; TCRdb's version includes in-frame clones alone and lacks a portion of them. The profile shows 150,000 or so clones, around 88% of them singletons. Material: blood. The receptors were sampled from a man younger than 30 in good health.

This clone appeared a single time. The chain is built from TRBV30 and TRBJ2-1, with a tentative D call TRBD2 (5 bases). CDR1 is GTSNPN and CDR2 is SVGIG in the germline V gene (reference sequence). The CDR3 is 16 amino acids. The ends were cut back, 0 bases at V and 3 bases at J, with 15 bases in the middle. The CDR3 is CAWSVKSGEGYNEQFF. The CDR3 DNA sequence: TGTGCCTGGAGTGTAAAGAGTGGTGAGGGCTACAATGAGCAGTTCTTC.

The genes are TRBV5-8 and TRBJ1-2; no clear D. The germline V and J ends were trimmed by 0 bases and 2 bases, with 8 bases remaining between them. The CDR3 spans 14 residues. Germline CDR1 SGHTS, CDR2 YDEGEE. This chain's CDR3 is CASSLDGYNYGYTF. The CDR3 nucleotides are TGTGCCAGCAGCTTGGACGGCTACAACTATGGCTACACCTTC.

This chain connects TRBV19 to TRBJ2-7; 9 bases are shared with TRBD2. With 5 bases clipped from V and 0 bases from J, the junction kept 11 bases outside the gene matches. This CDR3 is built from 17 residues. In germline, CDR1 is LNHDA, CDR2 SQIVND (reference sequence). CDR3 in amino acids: CASSGFRLAGHSYEQYF. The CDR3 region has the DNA TGTGCCAGTAGTGGGTTTCGGCTAGCGGGGCACTCCTACGAGCAGTACTTC.

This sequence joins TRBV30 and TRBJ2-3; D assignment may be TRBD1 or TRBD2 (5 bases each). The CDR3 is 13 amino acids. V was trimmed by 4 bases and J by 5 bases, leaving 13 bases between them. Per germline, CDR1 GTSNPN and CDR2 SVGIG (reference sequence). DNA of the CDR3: TGTGCCTGGAAGAGAGGGGTGGAAGATACGCAGTATTTT. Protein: CAWKRGVEDTQYF.

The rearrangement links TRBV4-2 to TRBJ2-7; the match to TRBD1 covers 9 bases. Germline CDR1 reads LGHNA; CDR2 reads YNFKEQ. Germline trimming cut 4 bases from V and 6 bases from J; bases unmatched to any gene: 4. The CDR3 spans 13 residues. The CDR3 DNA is TGTGCCAGCAGCCCATACAGGGGGCGCGAGCAGTACTTC. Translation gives CASSPYRGREQYF.

CDR3 bases: TGTGCCAGCAGCCAGGATTTAGATACGCAGTATTTT. It translates to CASSQDLDTQYF. The chain has TRBV5-4 and TRBJ2-3; the D is unclear. V was clipped by 4 bases and J by 5 bases, with 8 bases between them. This CDR3 spans 12 amino acids. CDR1 is SGHNT and CDR2 is YYREEE in the germline V gene (reference sequence).

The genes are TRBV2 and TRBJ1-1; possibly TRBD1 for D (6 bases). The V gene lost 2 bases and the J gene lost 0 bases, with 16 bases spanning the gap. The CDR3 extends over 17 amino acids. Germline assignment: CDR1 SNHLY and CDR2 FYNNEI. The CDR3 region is CASSEPDLDRMNTEAFF. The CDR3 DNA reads TGTGCCAGCAGTGAACCCGACCTGGACAGAATGAACACTGAAGCTTTCTTT. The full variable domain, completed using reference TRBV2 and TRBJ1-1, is EPEVTQTPSHQVTQMGQEVILRCVPISNHLYFYWYRQILGQKVEFLVSFYNNEISEKSEIFDDQFSVERPDGSNFTLKIRSTKLEDSAMYFCASSEPDLDRMNTEAFFGQGTRLTVV.

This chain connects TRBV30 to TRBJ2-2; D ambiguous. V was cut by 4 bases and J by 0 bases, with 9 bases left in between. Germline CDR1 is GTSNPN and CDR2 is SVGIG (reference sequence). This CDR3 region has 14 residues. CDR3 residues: CAWNRLANTGELFF. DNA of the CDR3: TGTGCCTGGAATCGACTCGCGAACACCGGGGAGCTGTTTTTT.

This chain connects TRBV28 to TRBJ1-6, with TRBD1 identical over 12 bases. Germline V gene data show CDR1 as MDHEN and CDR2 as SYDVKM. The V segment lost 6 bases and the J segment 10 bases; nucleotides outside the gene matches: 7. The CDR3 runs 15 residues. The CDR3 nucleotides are TGTGCCAGCAGCTACCCGGGACAGGGGGCGTCACCCCTCCACTTT. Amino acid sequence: CASSYPGQGASPLHF.

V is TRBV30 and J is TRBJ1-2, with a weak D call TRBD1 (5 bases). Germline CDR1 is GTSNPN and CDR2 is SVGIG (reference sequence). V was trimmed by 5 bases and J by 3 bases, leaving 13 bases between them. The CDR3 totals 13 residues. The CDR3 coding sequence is TGTGCCTGGGGGTACTGGGGGTACTATGGCTACACCTTC. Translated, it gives CAWGYWGYYGYTF.